The 17 T cell receptor beta chains listed next were all sequenced from one sample in a study of vaccination effects on CD4 cells after COVID-19. Under the ViraFEST assay, PBMC were stimulated with viral peptide pools so that antigen-specific CD4+ T cells expanded. Sequencing was performed afterwards. Following 10 days of culture, CD4+ T cells were isolated. The assay was immunoSEQ multiplex PCR, and TCRdb's table has in-frame clones only and misses some. The sample includes tens of thousands of clones, roughly 79% of them seen just once. These receptors are not linked to any known antigen. This specimen was CD4+ T cells from PBMCs cultured with HCoV-229E spike peptides, taken before COVID-19 vaccination. These receptors originate from a human donor who received a COVID-19 vaccine.

This sequence joins TRBV6-1 and TRBJ1-2; 7 positions match TRBD1. CDR3 size: 15 residues. Trimming took 7 bases from V and 1 from J; bases not matched to a gene: 9. CDR1 is MNHNS, CDR2 SASEGT, per germline. The DNA for the CDR3 is TGTGCCAGCATCCCCCGACAGGGCCATAACTATGGCTACACCTTC. Protein sequence: CASIPRQGHNYGYTF.

This clone was recorded once. The chain joins TRBV19 to TRBJ1-1; D gene ambiguous. Germline V gives CDR1 LNHDA, CDR2 SQIVND (reference sequence). V shed 6 bases and J shed 6 bases, with 20 bases lying between them. This CDR3 is 15 amino acids long. The CDR3 DNA follows: TGTGCCAGTAGGTTCGGCAGGCTGGGATTTGCTGAAGCTTTCTTT. The encoded protein is CASRFGRLGFAEAFF.

The chain carries TRBV6-5 and TRBJ1-1, with D possibly being TRBD1 (6 bases). This CDR3 is built from 15 residues. Trimming removed 2 bases at V and 6 bases at J, with 16 bases between. Germline CDR1 is MNHEY and CDR2 is SVGAGI. Here the CDR3 reads CASSYVSRGSPEAFF. As DNA, the CDR3 is TGTGCCAGCAGTTACGTCTCCAGGGGTAGCCCTGAAGCTTTCTTT.

This rearrangement joins TRBV25-1 to TRBJ1-1; D unclear. Trimming left V 3 bases short and J 0 bases short, with 11 bases between. Per the germline V gene, CDR1 is MGHDK and CDR2 is SYGVNS. The CDR3 runs 15 residues. The CDR3 nucleotides are TGTGCCAGCAGTGAGTTAGGAGGAATGAACACTGAAGCTTTCTTT. It translates to CASSELGGMNTEAFF.

V usage is TRBV7-9 and J usage is TRBJ1-5; D ambiguous. CDR1 and CDR2 from the germline V gene are SEHNR and FQNEAQ (reference sequence). Trimming cost V 0 bases and J 1 base, with 4 bases left between them. The CDR3 totals 14 residues. CDR3 in amino acids: CASSLAGSNQPQHF. The CDR3 bases are TGTGCCAGCAGCTTAGCCGGAAGCAATCAGCCCCAGCATTTT.

CDR3 amino acids: CASSFSGGFQETQYF. The CDR3 DNA sequence: TGCGCCAGCAGCTTTAGCGGGGGGTTCCAAGAGACCCAGTACTTC. The chain has TRBV5-1 and TRBJ2-5, with 10 positions matching TRBD2. J lost 1 base, V lost 2 bases, and 2 bases had no gene match. CDR1 and CDR2 (germline): SGHRS, YFSETQ. This CDR3 region has 15 residues.

This chain connects TRBV5-5 to TRBJ2-4; D might be TRBD1 (6 bases). Trimming cost V 2 bases and J 2 bases, with 11 bases left between them. Germline values: CDR1 SGHKS, CDR2 YYEKEE (reference sequence). The CDR3 is 15 amino acids. CDR3 in DNA: TGTGCCAGCAGCTTTGGGCAGGGGACCAAAAACATTCAGTACTTC. Protein product: CASSFGQGTKNIQYF.

The rearrangement joins TRBV6-5 to TRBJ2-5, with 7 nucleotides matching TRBD1. The trim removed 6 bases at V and 4 bases at J, leaving 8 bases unmatched. The CDR3 is made up of 14 amino acids. Germline CDR1 is MNHEY and CDR2 is SVGAGI. The CDR3 loop is CASSWTAGGETQYF. CDR3 bases: TGTGCCAGCAGCTGGACAGCAGGGGGAGAGACCCAGTACTTC.

This sequence joins TRBV30 and TRBJ2-1, with a weak D call TRBD2 (7 bases). V was cut by 4 bases and J by 4 bases, with 17 bases left in between. CDR1 is GTSNPN, CDR2 SVGIG, per germline (reference sequence). This CDR3 comprises 15 residues. This CDR3 reads CAWTQGGGVYNEQFF. The CDR3 DNA reads as TGTGCCTGGACCCAAGGCGGGGGCGTATACAATGAGCAGTTCTTC.

V is TRBV7-2 and J is TRBJ1-1; TRBD1 matches at 10 bases. The junction had 7 bases not matched to a gene; V was cut back by 11 bases and J by 4 bases. The CDR3 extends over 13 amino acids. Germline V gives CDR1 SGHTA, CDR2 FQGNSA. The CDR3 DNA follows: TGTGCCTGGGGACAGGGGTCGGGCACTGAAGCTTTCTTT. Its protein product is CAWGQGSGTEAFF.

This clone showed up just a few times. This chain joins TRBV6-5 and TRBJ1-1; D unresolved. Trimming shortened V by 8 bases and J by 4 bases, and 11 bases separated the two germline ends. The CDR3 runs 12 residues. Germline CDR1 reads MNHEY; CDR2 reads SVGAGI. CDR3 coding DNA: TGTGCCAGCCGTCTTGGCTTCACTGAAGCTTTCTTT. Protein: CASRLGFTEAFF.

This clone is a singleton in its sample. This chain links TRBV2 with TRBJ1-5; TRBD1 matches at 8 bases. Germline V CDR1 and CDR2: SNHLY, FYNNEI. V shed 6 bases and J 0 bases; nucleotides not matched to a gene: 7. This CDR3 has 16 amino acids. CDR3 coding DNA: TGTGCCAGCAGCGGACAGGGAGTTTATAGCAATCAGCCCCAGCATTTT. It translates to CASSGQGVYSNQPQHF.

V and J are TRBV12-3 or TRBV12-4 and TRBJ2-1, with D unclear. The CDR3 spans 12 residues. Trimming left V 4 bases short and J 7 bases short, with 8 bases between. The CDR3 DNA reads TGTGCCAGCAGTTCCTACAGAAATGAGCAGTTCTTC. It specifies CASSSYRNEQFF.

This clone was detected once. One end of the junction fails to match germline, which may point to a read error. The chain has TRBV28 and TRBJ2-3; 9 bases fit TRBD1. This CDR3 is built from 16 residues. Per germline, CDR1 MDHEN and CDR2 SYDVKM. The CDR3, as DNA: TGTGCCAGCAGTTCCCCGACAGGGGGGGGCACATATACGCAGTATTTT. Protein: CASSSPTGGGTYTQYF.

The chain uses TRBV7-2 and TRBJ2-3; 8 nucleotides agree with TRBD2. This CDR3 comprises 16 residues. The J segment lost 2 bases and the V segment lost 4 bases, leaving 8 bases of the junction unmatched. In germline, CDR1 is SGHTA, CDR2 FQGNSA. The CDR3 loop is CASSSRAGAYTDTQYF. The CDR3 DNA sequence: TGTGCCAGCAGCTCCCGAGCGGGGGCCTACACAGATACGCAGTATTTT.

V and J are TRBV7-3 and TRBJ1-2; D may be TRBD1 (5 bases). CDR1 is SGHTA and CDR2 is FQGTGA in the germline V gene. The length of the CDR3 is 13 residues. V shed 4 bases and J shed 5 bases, with 11 bases lying between them. The CDR3: CASSSIGGYGYTF. CDR3 coding DNA: TGTGCCAGCAGCTCTATTGGGGGTTATGGCTACACCTTC.

The chain uses TRBV4-3 and TRBJ2-2, with D perhaps TRBD1 (5 bases). The germline V and J ends were trimmed by 0 bases and 0 bases, with 8 bases remaining between them. The CDR3 has 16 residues. CDR1 is LGHNA, CDR2 YSLEER, per germline. The CDR3 nucleotides are TGCGCCAGCAGCCAAGAGACAGACACGAACACCGGGGAGCTGTTTTTT. Translation: CASSQETDTNTGELFF.